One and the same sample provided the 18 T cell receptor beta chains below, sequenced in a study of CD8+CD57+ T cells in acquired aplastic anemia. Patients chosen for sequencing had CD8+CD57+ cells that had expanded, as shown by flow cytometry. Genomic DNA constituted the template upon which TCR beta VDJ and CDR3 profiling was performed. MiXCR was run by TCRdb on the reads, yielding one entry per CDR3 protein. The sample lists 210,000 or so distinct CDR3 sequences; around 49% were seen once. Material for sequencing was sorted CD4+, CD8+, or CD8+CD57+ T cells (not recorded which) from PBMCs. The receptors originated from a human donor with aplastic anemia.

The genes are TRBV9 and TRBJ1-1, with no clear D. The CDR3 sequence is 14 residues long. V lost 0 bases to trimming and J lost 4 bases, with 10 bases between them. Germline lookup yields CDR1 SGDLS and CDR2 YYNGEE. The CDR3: CASSVEGLSTEAFF. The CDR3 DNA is TGTGCCAGCAGCGTAGAGGGTTTGAGCACTGAAGCTTTCTTT.

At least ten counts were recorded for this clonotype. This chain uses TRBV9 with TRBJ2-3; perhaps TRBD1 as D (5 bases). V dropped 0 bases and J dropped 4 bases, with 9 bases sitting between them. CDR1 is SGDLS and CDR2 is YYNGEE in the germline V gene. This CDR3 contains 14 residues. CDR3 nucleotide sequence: TGTGCCAGCAGCGTAGGGACAATCGCAGATACGCAGTATTTT. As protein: CASSVGTIADTQYF.

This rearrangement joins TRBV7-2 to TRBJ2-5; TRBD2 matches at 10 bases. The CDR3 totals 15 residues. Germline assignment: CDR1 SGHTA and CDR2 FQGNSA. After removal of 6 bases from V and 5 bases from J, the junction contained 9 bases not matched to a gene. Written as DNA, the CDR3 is TGTGCCAGCAGAACCTCTAGCGGGGGAATGGAGACCCAGTACTTC. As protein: CASRTSSGGMETQYF.

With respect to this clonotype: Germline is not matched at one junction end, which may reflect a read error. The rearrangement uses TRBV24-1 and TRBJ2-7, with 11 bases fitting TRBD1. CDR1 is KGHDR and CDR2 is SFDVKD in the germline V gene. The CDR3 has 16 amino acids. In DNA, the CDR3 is TGTGCCAGCAGTTATACCCCGGGACAGGGGGGCGTCGAGCAGTACTTC. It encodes CASSYTPGQGGVEQYF.

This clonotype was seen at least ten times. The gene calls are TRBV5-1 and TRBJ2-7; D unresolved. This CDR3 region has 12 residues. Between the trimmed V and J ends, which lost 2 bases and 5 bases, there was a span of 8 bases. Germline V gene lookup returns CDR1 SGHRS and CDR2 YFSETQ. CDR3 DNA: TGCGCCAGCAGCTTTCCCGCCAACGAGCAGTACTTC. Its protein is CASSFPANEQYF.

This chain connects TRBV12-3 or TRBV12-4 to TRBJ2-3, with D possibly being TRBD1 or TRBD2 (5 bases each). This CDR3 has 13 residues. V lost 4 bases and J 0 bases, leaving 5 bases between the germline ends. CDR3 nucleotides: TGTGCCAGCAGTTGGGACAGCACAGATACGCAGTATTTT. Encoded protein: CASSWDSTDTQYF.

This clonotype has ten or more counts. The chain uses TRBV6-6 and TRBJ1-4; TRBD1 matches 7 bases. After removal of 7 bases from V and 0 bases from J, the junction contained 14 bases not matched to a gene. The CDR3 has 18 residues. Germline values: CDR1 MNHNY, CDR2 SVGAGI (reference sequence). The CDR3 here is CASTSRVGGTATNEKLFF. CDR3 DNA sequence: TGTGCCAGCACCTCACGGGTAGGGGGCACGGCAACTAATGAAAAACTGTTTTTT.

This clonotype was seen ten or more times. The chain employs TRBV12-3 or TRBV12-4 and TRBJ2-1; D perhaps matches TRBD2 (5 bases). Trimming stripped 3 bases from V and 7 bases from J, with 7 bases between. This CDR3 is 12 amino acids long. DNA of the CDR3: TGTGCCAGCAGTTTCCAGCGGAATGAGCAGTTCTTC. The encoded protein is CASSFQRNEQFF.

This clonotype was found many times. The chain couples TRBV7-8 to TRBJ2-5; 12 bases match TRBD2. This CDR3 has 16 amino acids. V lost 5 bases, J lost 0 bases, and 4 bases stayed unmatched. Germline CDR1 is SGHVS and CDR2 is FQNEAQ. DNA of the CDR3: TGTGCCAGCAGCCAAACTAGCGGGGGGTACCAAGAGACCCAGTACTTC. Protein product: CASSQTSGGYQETQYF.

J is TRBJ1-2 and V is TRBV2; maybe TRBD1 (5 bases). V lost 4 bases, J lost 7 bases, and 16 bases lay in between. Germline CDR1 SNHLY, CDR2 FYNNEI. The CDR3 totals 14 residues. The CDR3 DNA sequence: TGTGCCAGCAGTGCACAGGTCAGTGGCGGTGGCTACACCTTC. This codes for CASSAQVSGGGYTF.

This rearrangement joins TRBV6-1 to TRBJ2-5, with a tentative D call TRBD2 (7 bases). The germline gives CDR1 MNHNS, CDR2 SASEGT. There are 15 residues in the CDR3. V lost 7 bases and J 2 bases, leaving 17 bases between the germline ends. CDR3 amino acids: CASKKGGDPQETQYF. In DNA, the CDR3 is TGTGCCAGCAAGAAGGGGGGGGATCCTCAAGAGACCCAGTACTTC.

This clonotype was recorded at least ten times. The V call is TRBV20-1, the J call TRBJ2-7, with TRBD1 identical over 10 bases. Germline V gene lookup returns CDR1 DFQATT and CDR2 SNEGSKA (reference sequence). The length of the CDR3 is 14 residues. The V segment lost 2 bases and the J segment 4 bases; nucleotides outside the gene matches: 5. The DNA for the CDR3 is TGCAGTGCTAGACCCGGACAGGGGGGGTACGAGCAGTACTTC. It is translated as CSARPGQGGYEQYF.

Written as DNA, the CDR3 is TGCGCCAGCAGCTACGACAGTTACGAGCAGTACTTC. Translation: CASSYDSYEQYF. The V gene is TRBV5-1, the J gene TRBJ2-7, with D possibly TRBD1 on 5 matching bases. Germline CDR1 is SGHRS and CDR2 is YFSETQ. The CDR3 covers 12 residues. The V gene lost 3 bases and the J gene lost 4 bases, with 8 bases spanning the gap.

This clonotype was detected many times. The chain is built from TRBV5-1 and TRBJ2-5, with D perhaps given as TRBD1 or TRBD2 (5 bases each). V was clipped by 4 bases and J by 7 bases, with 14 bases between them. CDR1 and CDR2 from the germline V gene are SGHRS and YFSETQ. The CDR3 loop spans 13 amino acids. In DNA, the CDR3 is TGCGCCAGCAGCCCGGGGCCTGAAGCGACCCAGTACTTC. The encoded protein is CASSPGPEATQYF.

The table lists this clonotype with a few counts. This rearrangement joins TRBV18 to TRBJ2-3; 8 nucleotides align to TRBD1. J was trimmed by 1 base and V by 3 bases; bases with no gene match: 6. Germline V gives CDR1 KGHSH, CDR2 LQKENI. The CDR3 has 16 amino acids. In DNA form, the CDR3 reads TGTGCCAGCTCACCCCCCGACAGGGGAGGCACAGATACGCAGTATTTT. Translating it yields CASSPPDRGGTDTQYF.

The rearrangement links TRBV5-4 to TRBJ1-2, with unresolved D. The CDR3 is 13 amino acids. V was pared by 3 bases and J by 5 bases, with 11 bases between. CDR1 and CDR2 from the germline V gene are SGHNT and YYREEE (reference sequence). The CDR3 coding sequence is TGTGCCAGCAGCTCTGTCGGGGAATATGGCTACACCTTC. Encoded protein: CASSSVGEYGYTF.

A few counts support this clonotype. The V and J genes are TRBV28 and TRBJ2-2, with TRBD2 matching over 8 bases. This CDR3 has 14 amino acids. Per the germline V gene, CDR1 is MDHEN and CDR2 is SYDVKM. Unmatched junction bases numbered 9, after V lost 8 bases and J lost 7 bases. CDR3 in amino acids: CASLPGGRGGELFF. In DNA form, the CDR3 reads TGTGCCAGCCTGCCGGGGGGGCGGGGCGGGGAGCTGTTTTTT.

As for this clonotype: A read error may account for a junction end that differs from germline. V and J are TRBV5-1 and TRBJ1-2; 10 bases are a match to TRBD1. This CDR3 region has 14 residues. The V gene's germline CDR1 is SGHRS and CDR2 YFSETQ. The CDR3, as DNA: TGTGCCAGCAGCTTCTTGGGACAGGGGATGAGCTACACCTTC. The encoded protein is CASSFLGQGMSYTF.